This paragraph covers one T cell receptor (beta chain) sequence. Its antigen is unidentified. The data stem from a study of CD8 T cells in ankylosing spondylitis. Findings and limits, study-wide: Some of the motif variants had earlier been found in reactive arthritis patients' fluid and blood.

TCRdb used MiXCR to reprocess the 5' RACE reads, holding one entry per CDR3 protein. The data hold 300,000 to 350,000 distinct CDR3 sequences, with around 20% observed a single time. The CDR3 consists of 14 residues. Trimming took 5 bases from V and 6 from J; bases not matched to a gene: 5. The germline V gene encodes CDR1 SEHNR and CDR2 FQNEAQ (reference sequence). The TCR was taken from a female donor with ankylosing spondylitis or in good health (not recorded which). This chain uses TRBV7-9 with TRBJ2-7; TRBD1 matches 12 bases. The material sequenced was blood, either unsorted or a sorted T cell fraction (not recorded which). The CDR3 is CASSPRDRGREQYF. The CDR3 DNA reads TGTGCCAGCAGCCCTCGGGACAGGGGGCGCGAGCAGTACTTC.